The 18 T cell receptor beta chains in this list originate from one sample, sequenced in a study of T cells in Graves' hyperthyroidism and ophthalmopathy. The CDR3 regions of TCR beta were amplified from RNA transcripts. TCR CDR3 regions were first amplified by RT-PCR with HTBI primers. One entry per CDR3 protein, called by TCRdb with MiXCR from the multiplex PCR reads. The table lists hundreds of thousands of distinct CDR3 sequences, 35% of them singletons. The sequenced material came from blood. These receptors all come from a woman in her thirties or forties with Graves' hyperthyroidism.

At least ten counts were recorded for this clonotype. The genes are TRBV2 and TRBJ1-1; D is perhaps TRBD1 (6 bases). The CDR3 loop spans 13 amino acids. CDR1 and CDR2 (germline): SNHLY, FYNNEI. V was shortened by 11 bases and J by 1 base, with 14 bases between the two germline ends. The CDR3 DNA follows: TGTGCCGCGGGGCAGGGGCCGAACACTGAAGCTTTCTTT. Its protein product is CAAGQGPNTEAFF.

This clonotype appeared many times. The V gene is TRBV14, the J gene TRBJ1-1, with a tentative D call TRBD1 (6 bases). This CDR3 comprises 14 residues. V was pared by 1 base and J by 4 bases, with 10 bases between. Germline CDR1 reads SGHDN; CDR2 reads FVKESK. The DNA for the CDR3 is TGTGCCAGCAGCCAAGTTAGGGGGGGCACTGAAGCTTTCTTT. Protein product: CASSQVRGGTEAFF.

This clonotype was observed many times. The rearrangement uses TRBV10-3 and TRBJ1-2, with 10 bases fitting TRBD1. V shed 1 base and J 8 bases; nucleotides not matched to a gene: 7. The length of the CDR3 is 15 residues. Looked up from germline, CDR1 is ENHRY and CDR2 is SYGVKD. CDR3 region: CAISEFPGTGVGYTF. CDR3 sequence (DNA): TGTGCCATCAGTGAGTTCCCCGGGACAGGGGTAGGCTACACCTTC.

V and J are TRBV10-2 and TRBJ1-1; weak D call: TRBD1 (5 bases). V lost 2 bases and J lost 3, with 25 bases in between. From germline, CDR1 is WSHSY and CDR2 SAAADI. CDR3 length: 19 amino acids. CDR3 protein: CASSEPMGWAPGEDTEAFF. In DNA, the CDR3 is TGCGCCAGCAGTGAGCCTATGGGGTGGGCCCCGGGGGAGGACACTGAAGCTTTCTTT.

The rearrangement joins TRBV29-1 to TRBJ2-5; TRBD1 matches at 9 bases. The CDR3 has 14 amino acids. The germline CDR1 and CDR2 sequences are SQVTM and ANQGSEA. With 6 bases clipped from V and 5 bases from J, the junction kept 10 bases outside the gene matches. The CDR3 nucleotides are TGCAGCGTCGCCCGGGACAGGGCATGGGAGACCCAGTACTTC. Translating gives CSVARDRAWETQYF.

This chain connects TRBV6-5 to TRBJ1-1; D is possibly TRBD1 (6 bases). Germline values: CDR1 MNHEY, CDR2 SVGAGI. CDR3 length equals 14 residues. V gave up 2 bases and J gave up 4 bases, with 11 bases separating them. As DNA, the CDR3 is TGTGCCAGCAGTTACGGGGGCTTGGGCACTGAAGCTTTCTTT. Its translation: CASSYGGLGTEAFF.

The V gene is TRBV24-1, the J gene TRBJ2-3; the D gene is possibly TRBD1 (5 bases). This CDR3 comprises 17 residues. CDR1 and CDR2 from the germline V gene are KGHDR and SFDVKD. Trimming cost V 4 bases and J 2 bases, with 18 bases left between them. The DNA for the CDR3 is TGTGCCACCAGTGACCTCCCAATTCGACAGTTCACAGATACGCAGTATTTT. Translation: CATSDLPIRQFTDTQYF.

V and J are TRBV25-1 and TRBJ1-5; D is unresolved. V lost 3 bases and J lost 6, with 18 bases in between. The CDR3 runs 16 residues. CDR1 is MGHDK and CDR2 is SYGVNS in the germline V gene. CDR3 sequence reads: CASSESRYPSGQPQHF. For the CDR3, the DNA is TGTGCCAGCAGTGAGTCTCGTTATCCTTCGGGTCAGCCCCAGCATTTT. Drawing the rest from reference TRBV25-1 and TRBJ1-5, the complete variable domain is EADIYQTPRYLVIGTGKKITLECSQTMGHDKMYWYQQDPGMELHLIHYSYGVNSTEKGDLSSESTVSRIRTEHFPLTLESARPSHTSQYLCASSESRYPSGQPQHFGDGTRLSIL.

For this clonotype: One end of the junction fails to match germline, which may point to a read error. The V and J genes are TRBV2 and TRBJ1-5; no clear D gene. CDR3 size: 14 residues. Germline CDR1 is SNHLY and CDR2 is FYNNEI. The CDR3 sequence: CAGSSLGRDQPQHF. The CDR3 bases are TGTGCCGGCAGTTCCCTGGGTAGGGATCAGCCCCAGCATTTT. Supplemented by reference TRBV2 and TRBJ1-5, the full variable domain reads EPEVTQTPSHQVTQMGQEVILRCVPISNHLYFYWYRQILGQKVEFLVSFYNNEISEKSEIFDDQFSVERPDGSNFTLKIRSTKLEDSAMYFCAGSSLGRDQPQHFGDGTRLSIL.

This clonotype was seen only a few times. The CDR3 loop reads CASSRGTSGAQETQYF. Here the CDR3 DNA reads TGTGCCAGCAGCCGAGGGACTAGCGGGGCTCAAGAGACCCAGTACTTC. J is TRBJ2-5 and V is TRBV12-3 or TRBV12-4; 13 nucleotides agree with TRBD2. The CDR3 contains 16 residues. Trimming at V came to 6 bases and at J to 2 bases, leaving 6 bases not matched to a gene.

This clonotype appeared a few times. The chain uses TRBV7-3 and TRBJ2-2; D may be TRBD2 (5 bases). Germline CDR1 reads SGHTA; CDR2 reads FQGTGA. This CDR3 region has 16 residues. V gave up 5 bases and J gave up 1 base, with 14 bases separating them. This CDR3 reads CASSQATEVNTGELFF. DNA of the CDR3: TGTGCCAGCAGCCAAGCCACGGAGGTGAACACCGGGGAGCTGTTTTTT.

To note about this clonotype: A much larger clone is a single base away; this may be a read error. This chain links TRBV5-4 with TRBJ1-4; D is unclear. In germline, CDR1 is SGHNT, CDR2 YYREEE (reference sequence). The CDR3 is 14 amino acids. The chain's CDR3 is CASSLWGANEKPFF. The CDR3 DNA reads as TGTGCCAGCAGCTTGTGGGGAGCTAATGAAAAACCGTTTTTT.

This clonotype occurred many times. V is TRBV7-9 and J is TRBJ1-1; unclear D gene. The CDR3 covers 13 residues. The V gene lost 7 bases and the J gene lost 7 bases, with 16 bases spanning the gap. Germline CDR1 is SEHNR and CDR2 is FQNEAQ (reference sequence). CDR3 nucleotides: TGTGCCAGCAACTCTAACGCCCACGGTGAAGCTTTCTTT. The encoded protein is CASNSNAHGEAFF.

This rearrangement joins TRBV20-1 to TRBJ1-2; no reliable D call. The CDR3 consists of 14 residues. Trimming left V 6 bases short and J 0 bases short, with 14 bases between. Germline loops: CDR1 DFQATT, CDR2 SNEGSKA (reference sequence). The CDR3 DNA reads TGCAGTGCACTACCAACGGGGACTAACTATGGCTACACCTTC. Translated, it gives CSALPTGTNYGYTF.

V usage is TRBV9 and J usage is TRBJ2-2, with 7 bases identical to TRBD1. The J segment lost 6 bases and the V segment lost 3 bases, leaving 11 bases of the junction unmatched. Germline CDR1 and CDR2: SGDLS and YYNGEE. The CDR3 spans 16 residues. CDR3 DNA sequence: TGTGCCAGCAGCGCCCACCAGGACAGGTGGCCCGGGGAGCTGTTTTTT. It specifies CASSAHQDRWPGELFF.

This clonotype was detected only a few times. V usage is TRBV19 and J usage is TRBJ1-2, with D unclear. The V and J ends lost 1 base and 6 bases respectively, with 6 bases between them. CDR1 LNHDA and CDR2 SQIVND come from the germline V gene (reference sequence). The length of the CDR3 is 12 residues. The CDR3 protein is CASSIGLNGYTF. CDR3 nucleotides: TGTGCCAGTAGTATAGGACTAAATGGCTACACCTTC.

This clonotype was seen ten or more times. V gene TRBV7-2 combines with J gene TRBJ1-2; 7 bases align to TRBD1. Trimming removed 8 bases from V and 3 bases from J; junction bases left unmatched: 3. The CDR3 is 12 amino acids. Germline CDR1 and CDR2: SGHTA and FQGNSA. CDR3 sequence reads: CASQGGYYGYTF. The CDR3 DNA sequence: TGTGCCAGCCAGGGGGGTTACTATGGCTACACCTTC.

This clonotype showed up many times. The J gene is TRBJ2-7, the V gene TRBV19; 9 bases are shared with TRBD1. The CDR3 length is 13 residues. In germline, CDR1 is LNHDA, CDR2 SQIVND (reference sequence). V was pared by 8 bases and J by 5 bases, with 7 bases of the junction left unmatched. CDR3 sequence reads: CASGTGNPHEQYF. CDR3 nucleotide sequence: TGTGCCAGTGGGACAGGGAATCCCCACGAGCAGTACTTC.